This note documents a single T cell receptor beta chain sequence. The antigen remains undetermined. This entry is derived from a study of PD-L1 blockade in urothelial cancer. Profiling relied on immunoSEQ multiplex PCR, and the TCRdb table lists in-frame clones only, not all of them. The data show fewer than 60,000 clones, with roughly 85% seen just once and around a sixth held by the top ten. The time point here: pretreatment peripheral blood. The patients had locally advanced or metastatic urothelial carcinoma. Study results and limitations: Having blood TCR clonality under the median before treatment predicted better survival. For durable-benefit patients, tumor-associated blood clones expanded more at 3 weeks.

The V gene end was trimmed by 4 bases and the J gene end by 14 bases; junction bases not matched to a gene: 10. The CDR3 has 12 residues. Germline lookup yields CDR1 GTSNPN and CDR2 SVGIG (reference sequence). The specimen was PBMCs, collected around atezolizumab (anti-PD-L1) treatment. The receptor's source is a man in his 70s with urothelial cancer. V gene TRBV30 combines with J gene TRBJ2-3; 9 nucleotides agree with TRBD2. DNA of the CDR3: TGTGCCTGGAATAGCGGGAGAGAACACGCGTATTTT. Its protein is CAWNSGREHAYF.